The clone carrying this T cell receptor beta chain showed up many times. Its antigen is unidentified. The data stem from a study of T cells in Graves' hyperthyroidism and ophthalmopathy. Notes on the study in general: Blood also held most thyroid clonotypes expanded beyond 0.001. A model using 13 V-J features told ophthalmopathy apart from stable hyperthyroidism.

The CDR3 regions of TCR beta were amplified from RNA transcripts. When the TCR CDR3 underwent first-round RT-PCR, the HTBI primer set was used. TCRdb analysed the multiplex PCR reads with MiXCR anew, one entry per CDR3 protein. The sample lists roughly 720,000 distinct CDR3 sequences; roughly 17% were seen once. When ophthalmopathy did not progress within 18 months, Graves' hyperthyroidism was considered stable. Among the patients, aged 18 to 65, hyperthyroidism was newly diagnosed and had lasted under 2 months. The CDR3 loop spans 15 amino acids. The germline V gene encodes CDR1 KGHSH and CDR2 LQKENI. V lost 2 bases, J lost 5 bases, and 13 bases lay in between.

This chain links TRBV18 with TRBJ1-5; TRBD1 is a possible D gene (6 bases). Sequencing was done on a sample of blood. The TCR originated in a middle-aged man with Graves' hyperthyroidism. CDR3 in DNA: TGTGCCAGCTCACCATCGACAGGTACTGATCAGCCCCAGCATTTT. Translated: CASSPSTGTDQPQHF.